This T cell receptor (beta chain) was recorded in a study of shared T cell receptors in the human thymus. TCRdb keeps only in-frame clones here, not all; method: immunoSEQ multiplex PCR. Of about 380,000 clones listed, around 95% are singletons. Germline V gene lookup returns CDR1 MNHEY and CDR2 SVGAGI. V was shortened by 7 bases and J by 8 bases, with 23 bases between the two germline ends. The CDR3 spans 15 residues. This TCR derives from a human donor. The sequencing sample was made of thymocytes. The V gene is TRBV6-5, the J gene TRBJ1-2; D is perhaps TRBD1 (6 bases). The CDR3 spells CASKGSGHLHGGYTF. DNA of the CDR3: TGTGCCAGCAAGGGTTCGGGACACCTCCACGGGGGCTACACCTTC.